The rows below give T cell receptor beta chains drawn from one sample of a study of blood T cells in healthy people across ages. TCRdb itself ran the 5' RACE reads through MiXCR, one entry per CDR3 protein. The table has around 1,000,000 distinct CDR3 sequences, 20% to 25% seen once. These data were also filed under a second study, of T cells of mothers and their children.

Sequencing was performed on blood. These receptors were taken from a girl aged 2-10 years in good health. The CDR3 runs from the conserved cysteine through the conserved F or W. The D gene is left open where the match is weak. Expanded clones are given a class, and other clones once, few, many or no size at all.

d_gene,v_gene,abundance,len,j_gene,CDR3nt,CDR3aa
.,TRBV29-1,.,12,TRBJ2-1,TGCAGCGTTCCGGACGTCTCTAATGAGCAGTTCTTC,CSVPDVSNEQFF
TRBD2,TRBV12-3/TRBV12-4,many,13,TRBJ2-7,TGTGCCAGCTCTCCGGGACTAGGTGGCGAGCAGTACTTC,CASSPGLGGEQYF
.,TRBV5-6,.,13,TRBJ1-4,TGTGCCAGCAGCTTGGAGCAGGGGATGAAACTGTTTTTT,CASSLEQGMKLFF
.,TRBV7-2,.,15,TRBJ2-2,TGTGCCAGCAGCTTAAAGTCCGCTATCACCGGGGAGCTGTTTTTT,CASSLKSAITGELFF
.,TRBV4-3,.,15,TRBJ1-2,TGCGCCAGCAGCCAAGAACTGGACCTTAACTATGGCTACACCTTC,CASSQELDLNYGYTF
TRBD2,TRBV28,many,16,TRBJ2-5,TGTGCCAGCAGTTTACTCTTCGGGCGGGGGAAAGAGACCCAGTACTTC,CASSLLFGRGKETQYF
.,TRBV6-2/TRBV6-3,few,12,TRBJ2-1,TGTGCCAGCAGTCGTAACAACAATGAGCAGTTCTTC,CASSRNNNEQFF
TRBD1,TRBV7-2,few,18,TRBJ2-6,TGTGCCAGCAGCCTACGACAGGGGCCGCGTTCTGGGGCCAACGTCCTGACTTTC,CASSLRQGPRSGANVLTF
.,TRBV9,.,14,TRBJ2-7,TGTGCCAGCAGCGTGGTTGAAGAGTCCTACGAGCAGTACTTC,CASSVVEESYEQYF
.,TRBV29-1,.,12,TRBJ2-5,TGCAGCGATAGGACTGACCAAGAGACCCAGTACTTC,CSDRTDQETQYF
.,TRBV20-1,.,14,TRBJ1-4,TGCAGTGCTAGGTTGCACGGGCTTAATGAAAAACTGTTTTTT,CSARLHGLNEKLFF
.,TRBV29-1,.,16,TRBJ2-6,TGCAGCGTTGGTGGGGTAATAGATTCTGGGGCCAACGTCCTGACTTTC,CSVGGVIDSGANVLTF
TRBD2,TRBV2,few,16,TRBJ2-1,TGTGCCAGCAGTGAACTGGGGACTAGCGGTCGACACCAGCAGTTCTTC,CASSELGTSGRHQQFF
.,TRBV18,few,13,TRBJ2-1,TGTGCCAGCACCTGGGGCAGACTCAATGAGCAGTTCTTC,CASTWGRLNEQFF
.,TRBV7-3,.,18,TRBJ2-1,TGTGCCAGCAGCTTAGGGTCCCCGGGGGAAGGTACCTACAATGAGCAGTTCTTC,CASSLGSPGEGTYNEQFF
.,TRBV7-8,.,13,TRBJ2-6,TGTGCCAGCAGCCCCCATGGGGCCAACGTCCTGACTTTC,CASSPHGANVLTF
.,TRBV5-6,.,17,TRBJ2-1,TGTGCCAGCAGCTTGGAAAGGGGAAGGGTCTCCTACAATGAGCAGTTCTTC,CASSLERGRVSYNEQFF
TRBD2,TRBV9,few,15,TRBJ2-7,TGTGCCAGCAGCGTAGCCCCTAGCGGGGGGCACGAGCAGTACTTC,CASSVAPSGGHEQYF
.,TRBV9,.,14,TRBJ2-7,TGTGCCAGCAGCGTAGTTCCAGGGCTCGACGAGCAGTACTTC,CASSVVPGLDEQYF
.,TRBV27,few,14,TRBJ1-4,TGTGCCAGCAGTTCCAGGACCTCGCTGGAAAAACTGTTTTTT,CASSSRTSLEKLFF
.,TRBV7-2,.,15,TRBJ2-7,TGTGTCAGCAGCTGGACGGTAGAGATCTCCTACGAGCAGTACTTC,CVSSWTVEISYEQYF
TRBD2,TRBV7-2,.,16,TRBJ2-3,TGTGCCAGCAGCTTAGAACTAGCGGGACCCCCAGATGCGCAGTATTTT,CASSLELAGPPDAQYF
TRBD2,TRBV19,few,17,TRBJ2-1,TGTGCCAGTAGTATAGGACTAGCGGGGGTTCCCTACAATGAGCAGTTCTTC,CASSIGLAGVPYNEQFF
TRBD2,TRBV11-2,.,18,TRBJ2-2,TGTGCCAGCAACGAATTCGGGGGGACCCGACGTACCACCGGGGAGCTGTTTTTT,CASNEFGGTRRTTGELFF
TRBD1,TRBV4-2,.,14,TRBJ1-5,TGTGCCAGCAGCCACGACAGGGGGGAACAGCCCCAGCATTTT,CASSHDRGEQPQHF
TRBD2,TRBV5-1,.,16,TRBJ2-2,TGCGCCAGAGCGGTTCCCAGCGGGAAAAGTAACGGGGAGCTGTTTTTT,CARAVPSGKSNGELFF
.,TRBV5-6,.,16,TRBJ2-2,TGTGCCAGCAGCTATGGACACCTGCCTGCCACCGGGGAGCTGTTTTTT,CASSYGHLPATGELFF
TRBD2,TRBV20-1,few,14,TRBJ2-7,TGCAGTGCTTGGACTAGCGGGAGGCCTTACGAGCAGTACTTC,CSAWTSGRPYEQYF
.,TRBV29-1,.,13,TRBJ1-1,TGCAGCGTTTGGGACGCCTCAGCCACTGAAGCTTTCTTT,CSVWDASATEAFF
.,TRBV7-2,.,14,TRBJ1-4,TGTGCCAGCAGTCAAGACAGAGATAATGAAAAACTGTTTTTT,CASSQDRDNEKLFF
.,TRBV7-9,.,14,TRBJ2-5,TGTGCCAGCAGCGATCGGGACCAACAAGGGACCCAGTACTTC,CASSDRDQQGTQYF
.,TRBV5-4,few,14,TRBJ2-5,TGTGCCAGCAGCTTGGACCCTACTGAAGAGACCCAGTACTTC,CASSLDPTEETQYF
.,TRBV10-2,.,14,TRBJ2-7,TGCGCCAGCAGGGGGTTGTCAGTAGGCTACGAGCAGTACTTC,CASRGLSVGYEQYF
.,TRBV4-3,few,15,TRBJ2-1,TGCGCCAGCAGCCAAGCAGCGGATCTCTACAATGAGCAGTTCTTC,CASSQAADLYNEQFF
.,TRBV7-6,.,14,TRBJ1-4,TGTGCCAGCAGCCCGTACGACAGTTTAGGAAAACTGTTTTTT,CASSPYDSLGKLFF
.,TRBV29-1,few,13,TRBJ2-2,TGCAGCGTTTGGGGTTCGAACACCGGGGAGCTGTTTTTT,CSVWGSNTGELFF